The rows below give T cell receptor beta chains drawn from one sample of a study of cytomegalovirus exposure and HLA in healthy donors. Assay used: immunoSEQ multiplex PCR; TCRdb lists only in-frame clones, some missing. The sample has under 75,000 clones, around four fifths seen once; the top ten hold less than 3%. Material: PBMCs. The receptors come from a young man in good health and CMV-seronegative. CDR3s leave out the opening cysteine and the closing phenylalanine or tryptophan. Fields, in order: V gene, CDR3 protein.

>TRBV23-1
ASSLKRETPGETQY
>TRBV7-2
ASSLRTGQDQPQH
>TRBV6-5
ASSYSASVGEETQY
>TRBV4-3
ASSQEQGRESEQY
>TRBV7-9
ASSLAYPRDYEQY
>TRBV10-3
AISESPGQGGSAF
>TRBV14
ASSPYTTGKNTEAF
>TRBV5-6
ASSLVLTGKTTDTQY
>TRBV27
ASTPGGAPGELF
>TRBV9
ASSVDVRVLPTDTQY
>TRBV4-3
ASSQDTGHNTGELF
>TRBV10-3
AISREGRNEAF
>TRBV9
ASSGSRTRYATGELF
>TRBV6-5
ASSSPGQGGNQPQH
>TRBV6-6
ASSVTAQPQH
>TRBV4-2
ASSQSTSGEFNEQF
>TRBV5-1
ASSVGQMNSPLH
>TRBV19
ASKGGRMSNQPQH
>TRBV30
AWMGLPRGTQY
>TRBV4-1
ASSQDRVGYT
>TRBV7-2
ASSSQGARDGTEAF
>TRBV5-8
ASGEGTDYHGYT
>TRBV15
ATRPRRGRRETQY
>TRBV20-1
SANRGPEQF
>TRBV28
ASSTRWDREETQY
>TRBV7-3
ASSLWGDTEAF
>TRBV15
ATSPRSPWETQY
>TRBV14
ASSQDLGGLAGNTGELF
>TRBV30
AWSKDSNTGNTIY
>TRBV5-1
ASSPGTGFTEAF
>TRBV4-1
ASSQERRGQVLRGYT
>TRBV5-6
ASSFKARDTQY
>TRBV7-2
ASRPTGSGNTIY
>TRBV14
ASSQGTLTDTQY
>TRBV13
ASTFGVITGELF
>TRBV27
ASSLTQGLGQPQH
>TRBV4-1
ASSQGPLGQGYNEQF
>TRBV5-8
ARAKGLYNEQF
>TRBV6-1
ASSYAYGYT
>TRBV28
ASSYVRQIPSSYEQY
>TRBV29-1
SVGQLGYTDTQY
>TRBV5-8
ASIRPSGQETQY
>TRBV30
AWSSGLNYGYT
>TRBV4-1
ASSQDTAGGRTDTQY
>TRBV5-1
ASSPLADTNYGYT
>TRBV7-2
ASSPEYSNQPQH
>TRBV11-2
ASSTQAGLEAF
>TRBV7-3
ASSSQDRGEAF
>TRBV6-5
ASSTQGNQPQH
>TRBV10-3
ASHRDINSPLH
>TRBV11-2
ASSPGGFSGNTIY
>TRBV2
ASNEGSDQPQH
>TRBV11-3
ASSSRGHGEKLF
>TRBV11-2
ASSRTEGRYT